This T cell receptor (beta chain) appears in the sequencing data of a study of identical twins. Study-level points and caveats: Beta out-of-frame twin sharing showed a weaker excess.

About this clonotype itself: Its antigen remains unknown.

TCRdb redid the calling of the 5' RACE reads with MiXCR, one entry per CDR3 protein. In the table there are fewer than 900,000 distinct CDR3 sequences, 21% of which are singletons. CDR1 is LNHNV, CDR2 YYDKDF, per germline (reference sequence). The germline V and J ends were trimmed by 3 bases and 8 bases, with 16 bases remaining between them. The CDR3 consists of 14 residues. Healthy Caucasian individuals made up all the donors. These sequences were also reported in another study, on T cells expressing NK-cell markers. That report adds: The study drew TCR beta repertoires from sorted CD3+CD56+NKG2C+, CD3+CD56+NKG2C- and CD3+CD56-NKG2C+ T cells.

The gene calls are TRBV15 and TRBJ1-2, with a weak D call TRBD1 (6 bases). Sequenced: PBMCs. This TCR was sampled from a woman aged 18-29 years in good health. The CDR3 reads CATSSGTNPWGYTF. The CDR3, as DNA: TGTGCCACCAGCAGTGGGACAAACCCCTGGGGCTACACCTTC.